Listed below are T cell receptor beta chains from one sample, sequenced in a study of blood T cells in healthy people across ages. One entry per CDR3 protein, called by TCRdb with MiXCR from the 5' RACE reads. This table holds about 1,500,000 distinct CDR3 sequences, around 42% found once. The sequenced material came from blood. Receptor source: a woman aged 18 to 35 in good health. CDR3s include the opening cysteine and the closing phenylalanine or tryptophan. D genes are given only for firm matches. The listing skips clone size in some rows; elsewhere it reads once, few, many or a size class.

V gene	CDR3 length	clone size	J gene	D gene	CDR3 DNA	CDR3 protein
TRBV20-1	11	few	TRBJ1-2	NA	TGCAGTGCGAGAGGCTTATATGGCTACACCTTC	CSARGLYGYTF
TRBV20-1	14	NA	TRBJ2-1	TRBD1	TGCAGTGCTAATGTGGACAGGGCCTACAATGAGCAGTTCTTC	CSANVDRAYNEQFF
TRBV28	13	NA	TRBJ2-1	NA	TGTGCCAGCAGTACGGGTAGTAGAGAGACCCAGTTCTTC	CASSTGSRETQFF
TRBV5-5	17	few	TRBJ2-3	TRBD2	TGTGCCAGCAGCTTTCCCGGCGGGAGGGTGAAAACAGATACGCAGTATTTT	CASSFPGGRVKTDTQYF
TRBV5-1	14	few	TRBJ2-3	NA	TGCGCCAGCAGAGATGGACAGAGCACAGATACGCAGTATTTT	CASRDGQSTDTQYF
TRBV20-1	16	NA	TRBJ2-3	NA	TGCAGTGCTAGAGATAGGGGGGCGAGGGGCACAGATACGCAGTATTTT	CSARDRGARGTDTQYF
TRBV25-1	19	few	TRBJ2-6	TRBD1	TGTGCCAGCAGTGTTCTAGGACAGGGGGCTAGTACTGGGGCCAACGTCCTGACTTTC	CASSVLGQGASTGANVLTF
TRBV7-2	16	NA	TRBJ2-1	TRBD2	TGTGCCAGCAGCTTATGGTCGTCTAGCGGGGGCAATGAGCAGTTCTTC	CASSLWSSSGGNEQFF
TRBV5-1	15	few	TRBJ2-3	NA	TGCGCCAGCAGCCGATGGACTACCGACACAGATACGCAGTATTTT	CASSRWTTDTDTQYF
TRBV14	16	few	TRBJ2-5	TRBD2	TGTGCCAGCAGCCAATCTCCTAGCGGGGCACAAGGGACCCAGTACTTC	CASSQSPSGAQGTQYF
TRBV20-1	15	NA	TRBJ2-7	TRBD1	TGCAGTGCCCTAGACGGGGACAGGGTATCCTACGAGCAGTACTTC	CSALDGDRVSYEQYF
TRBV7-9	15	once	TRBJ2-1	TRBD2	TGTGCCAGCAGCTCTAGCGGGAGCCTAACCAATGAGCAGTTCTTC	CASSSSGSLTNEQFF
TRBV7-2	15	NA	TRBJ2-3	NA	TGTGCCAGCAGCCCAAGGCCTAGCGCCCTGGATACGCAGTATTTT	CASSPRPSALDTQYF
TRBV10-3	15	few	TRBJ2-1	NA	TGTGCCATCAGTGCTGCGGGCCCTTCCTACAATGAGCAGTTCTTC	CAISAAGPSYNEQFF
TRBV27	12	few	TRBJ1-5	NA	TGTGCCAGCAGCGGCCTCAATCAGCCCCAGCATTTT	CASSGLNQPQHF
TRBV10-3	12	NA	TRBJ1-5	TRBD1	TGTGTCATCGGACAGGTCAATCAGCCCCAGCATTTT	CVIGQVNQPQHF
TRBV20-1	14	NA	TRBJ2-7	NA	TGCAGTGCTAGAGATCCAACCAGCTCCTACGAGCAGTACTTC	CSARDPTSSYEQYF
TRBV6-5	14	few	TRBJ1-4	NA	TGTGCCAGCAGAACACATGAAACTAATGAAAAACTGTTTTTT	CASRTHETNEKLFF
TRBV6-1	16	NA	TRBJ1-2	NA	TGTGCCGGCAGTGAAGGTGGGAGCGGCGGGGTATATGGCTACACCTTC	CAGSEGGSGGVYGYTF
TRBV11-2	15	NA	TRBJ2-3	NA	TGTACCAGCAGCTTAAATGGGCTCCGCACAGATACGCAGTATTTT	CTSSLNGLRTDTQYF
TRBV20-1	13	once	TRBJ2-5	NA	TGCAGTGCTACTAGCGTGAACCAAGAGACCCAGTACTTC	CSATSVNQETQYF
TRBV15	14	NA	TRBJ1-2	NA	TGTGCCACCAGCAGAGATCGGGGAGGGAGGGGCTACACCTTC	CATSRDRGGRGYTF
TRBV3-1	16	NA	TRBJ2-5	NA	TGTGCCAGCAGCCGCACCAGCCGGCGGGGCGGGGAGACCCAGTACTTC	CASSRTSRRGGETQYF
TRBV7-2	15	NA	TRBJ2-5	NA	TGTGCCAGCAGCTCCCGAGGGGATCTCCAAGAGACCCAGTACTTC	CASSSRGDLQETQYF
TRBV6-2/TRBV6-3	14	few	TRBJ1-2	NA	TGTGCCAGCAGTTACCCGGGCTCTATTGATGGCTACACCTTC	CASSYPGSIDGYTF
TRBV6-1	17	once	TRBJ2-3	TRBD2	TGTGCCAGCAGTCAAACAAGGACTAGCGGGAAGGCAGGTACGCAGTATTTT	CASSQTRTSGKAGTQYF
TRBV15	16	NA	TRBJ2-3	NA	TGTGCCACCAGCGGGGTAAGCGGGTCGGTCACAGATACGCAGTATTTT	CATSGVSGSVTDTQYF
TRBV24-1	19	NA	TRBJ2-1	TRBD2	TGTGCCACCAGTGATTTTAGTAGCGGGGGGGGGAAGGGATACAATGAGCAGTTCTTC	CATSDFSSGGGKGYNEQFF
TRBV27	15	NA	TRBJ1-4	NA	TGTGCCAGCAGACTCGGGACATTCTCGGGCGAAAAACTGTTTTTT	CASRLGTFSGEKLFF
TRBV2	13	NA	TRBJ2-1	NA	TGTGCCAGCAGTGATCGTTGGGGAAATGAGCAGTTCTTC	CASSDRWGNEQFF
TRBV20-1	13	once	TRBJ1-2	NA	TGCAGTGCTAGTCAGAGGGGTGACTATGGCTACACCTTC	CSASQRGDYGYTF
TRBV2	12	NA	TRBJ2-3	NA	TGTGCCAGCAGTGAGGTCTCCAGCACGCAGTATTTT	CASSEVSSTQYF
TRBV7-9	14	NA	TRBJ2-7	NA	TGTGCCAGCAGCCCACGAGGAGCGCACTACGAGCAGTACTTC	CASSPRGAHYEQYF
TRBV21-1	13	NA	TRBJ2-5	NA	TGTGCCAGCAGCACAGGGGGCGTTGAGACCCAGTACTTC	CASSTGGVETQYF
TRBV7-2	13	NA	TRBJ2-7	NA	TGTACCAGCACCGAAACTGGTTACAATGAGCAGTACTTC	CTSTETGYNEQYF
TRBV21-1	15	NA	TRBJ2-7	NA	TGTGCCAGCAGACGATCAAGGGACCGCATCTGCGAGCAGTACTTC	CASRRSRDRICEQYF
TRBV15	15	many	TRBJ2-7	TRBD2	TGTGCCACCAGTATGGGACTAGCGGGAGGCTACGAGCAGTACTTC	CATSMGLAGGYEQYF
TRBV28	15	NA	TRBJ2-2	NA	TGTGCCAGCACCCGGCAGCGAGGGGCCACCGGGGAGCTGTTTTTT	CASTRQRGATGELFF
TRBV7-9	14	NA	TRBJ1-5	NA	TGTGCCAGCAGCCATTCATATAGCAATCAGCCCCAGCATTTT	CASSHSYSNQPQHF
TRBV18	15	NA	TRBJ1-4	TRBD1	TGTGCCAGCTCACCTGACAGGGGTACTAATGAAAAACTGTTTTTT	CASSPDRGTNEKLFF
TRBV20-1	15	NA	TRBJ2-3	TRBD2	TGCAGTGCTAGAGATGGCGGGAGGGACACAGATACGCAGTATTTT	CSARDGGRDTDTQYF
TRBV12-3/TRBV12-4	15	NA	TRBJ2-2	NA	TGTGCCAGCAGCTTGCGAGGGAGGAACACCGGGGAGCTGTTTTTT	CASSLRGRNTGELFF
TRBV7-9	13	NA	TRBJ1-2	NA	TGTGCCAGCAGCTCCGACAGATTCTATGGCTACACCTTC	CASSSDRFYGYTF
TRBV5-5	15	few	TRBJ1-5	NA	TGTGCCAGCAGCGCCCCGGGACCCTTAGGGCAGCCCCAGCATTTT	CASSAPGPLGQPQHF
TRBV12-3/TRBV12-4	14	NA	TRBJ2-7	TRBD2	TGTGCCACCTCACTCGGGGGAGGGGCCTACGAGCAGTACTTC	CATSLGGGAYEQYF
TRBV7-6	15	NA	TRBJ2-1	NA	TGTGCCAGCAGCCCTAGAAGGGACGACTACAATGAGCAGTTCTTC	CASSPRRDDYNEQFF
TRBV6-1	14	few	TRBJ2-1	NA	TGTGCCAGCAGTAACAAAAGACGGGGCAATGAGCAGTTCTTC	CASSNKRRGNEQFF
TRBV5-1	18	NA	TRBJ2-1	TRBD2	TGCGCCAGCAGCTTAGGGGCTAGCGGGGGTGTTTCCTACAATGAGCAGTTCTTC	CASSLGASGGVSYNEQFF
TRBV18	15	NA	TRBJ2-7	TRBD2	TGTGCCAGCTCATCTACTAGCGGGGGGCTTTACGAGCAGTACTTC	CASSSTSGGLYEQYF
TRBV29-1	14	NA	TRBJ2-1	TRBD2	TGCAGCGTGGATACTAGCGGGGTTTACAATGAGCAGTTCTTC	CSVDTSGVYNEQFF
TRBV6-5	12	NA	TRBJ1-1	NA	TGTGCCAGCAGACAGCCTAACACTGAAGCTTTCTTT	CASRQPNTEAFF
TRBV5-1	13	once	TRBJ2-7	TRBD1	TGCGCCAGCAGACAGACAGGGCGCTACGAGCAGTACTTC	CASRQTGRYEQYF
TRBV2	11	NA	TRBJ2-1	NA	TGTGCCAGCATGGGAGGAAATGAGCAGTTCTTC	CASMGGNEQFF
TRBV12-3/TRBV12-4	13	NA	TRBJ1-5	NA	TGTGCCAGCAAAGGGGCGGGCAATCAGCCCCAGCATTTT	CASKGAGNQPQHF
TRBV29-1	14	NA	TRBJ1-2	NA	TGCAGCGTTGCCAACCAGGGCAGGGGCGAAGGCTACACCTTC	CSVANQGRGEGYTF